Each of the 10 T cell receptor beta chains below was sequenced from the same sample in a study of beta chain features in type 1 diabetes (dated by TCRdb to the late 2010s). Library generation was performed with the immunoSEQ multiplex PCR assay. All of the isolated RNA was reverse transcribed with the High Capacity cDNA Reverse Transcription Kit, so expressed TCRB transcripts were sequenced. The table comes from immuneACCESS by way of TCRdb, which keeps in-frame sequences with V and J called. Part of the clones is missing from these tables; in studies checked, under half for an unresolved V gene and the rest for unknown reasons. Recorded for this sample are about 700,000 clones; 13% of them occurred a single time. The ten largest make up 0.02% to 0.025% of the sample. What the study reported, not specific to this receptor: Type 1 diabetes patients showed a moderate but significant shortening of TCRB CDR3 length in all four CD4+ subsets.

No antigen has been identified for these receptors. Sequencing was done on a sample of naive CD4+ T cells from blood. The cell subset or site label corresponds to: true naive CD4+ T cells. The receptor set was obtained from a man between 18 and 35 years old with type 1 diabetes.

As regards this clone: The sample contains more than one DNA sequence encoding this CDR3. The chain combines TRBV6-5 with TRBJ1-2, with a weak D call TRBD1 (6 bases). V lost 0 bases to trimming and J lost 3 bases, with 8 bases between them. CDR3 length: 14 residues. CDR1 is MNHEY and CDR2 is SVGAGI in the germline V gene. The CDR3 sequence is CASSYSTGDYGYTF. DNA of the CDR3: TGTGCCAGCAGTTACTCGACAGGAGACTATGGCTACACCTTC.

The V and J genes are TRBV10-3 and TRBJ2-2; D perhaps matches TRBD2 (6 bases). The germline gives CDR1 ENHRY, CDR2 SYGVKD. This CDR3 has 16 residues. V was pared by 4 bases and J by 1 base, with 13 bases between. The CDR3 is CAISGSGGENTGELFF. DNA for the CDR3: TGTGCCATCAGTGGCTCCGGGGGTGAGAACACCGGGGAGCTGTTTTTT.

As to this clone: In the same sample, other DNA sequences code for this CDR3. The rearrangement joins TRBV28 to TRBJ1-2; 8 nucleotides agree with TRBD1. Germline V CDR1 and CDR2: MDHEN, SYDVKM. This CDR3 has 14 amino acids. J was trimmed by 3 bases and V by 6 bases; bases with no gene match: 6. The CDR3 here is CASSPGQGDYGYTF. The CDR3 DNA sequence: TGTGCCAGCAGCCCCGGACAGGGAGACTATGGCTACACCTTC.

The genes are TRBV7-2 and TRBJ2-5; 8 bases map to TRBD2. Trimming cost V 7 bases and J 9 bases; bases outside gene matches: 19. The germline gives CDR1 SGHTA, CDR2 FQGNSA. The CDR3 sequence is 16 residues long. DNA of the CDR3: TGTGCCAGCACCCGGGGGGGCGACACCTCCCACGGGGCCCAGTACTTC. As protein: CASTRGGDTSHGAQYF.

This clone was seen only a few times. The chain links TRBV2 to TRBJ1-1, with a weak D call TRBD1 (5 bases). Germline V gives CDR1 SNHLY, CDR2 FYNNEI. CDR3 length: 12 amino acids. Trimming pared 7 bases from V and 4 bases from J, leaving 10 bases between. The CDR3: CASTGESTEAFF. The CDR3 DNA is TGTGCCAGCACGGGGGAGAGCACTGAAGCTTTCTTT.

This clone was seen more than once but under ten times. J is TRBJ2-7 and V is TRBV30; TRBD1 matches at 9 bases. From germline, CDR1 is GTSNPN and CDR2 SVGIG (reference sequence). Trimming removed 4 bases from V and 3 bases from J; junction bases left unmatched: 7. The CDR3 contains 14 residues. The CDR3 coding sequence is TGTGCCTGGACATCGGGACAGGGCTTCTACGAGCAGTACTTC. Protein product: CAWTSGQGFYEQYF.

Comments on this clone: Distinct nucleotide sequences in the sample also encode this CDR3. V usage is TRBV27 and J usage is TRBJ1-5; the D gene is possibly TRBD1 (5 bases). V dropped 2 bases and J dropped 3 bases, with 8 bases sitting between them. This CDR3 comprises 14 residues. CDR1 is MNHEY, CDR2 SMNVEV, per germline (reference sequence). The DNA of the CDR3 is TGTGCCAGCAGTTTACAGGGTTCCAATCAGCCCCAGCATTTT. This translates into CASSLQGSNQPQHF.

The CDR3: CASSHLGGTGPYNEQFF. The CDR3 DNA is TGTGCCAGCAGCCATCTGGGGGGGACCGGCCCGTACAATGAGCAGTTCTTC. The rearrangement links TRBV14 to TRBJ2-1, with 7 bases that match TRBD2. The trim removed 3 bases at V and 4 bases at J, leaving 12 bases unmatched. The germline gives CDR1 SGHDN, CDR2 FVKESK. This CDR3 contains 17 residues.

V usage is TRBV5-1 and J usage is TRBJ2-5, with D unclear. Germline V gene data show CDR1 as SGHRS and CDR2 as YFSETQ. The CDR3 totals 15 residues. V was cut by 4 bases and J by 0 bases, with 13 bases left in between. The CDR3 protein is CASSVGRANQETQYF. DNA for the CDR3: TGCGCCAGCAGCGTGGGCCGGGCCAACCAAGAGACCCAGTACTTC.

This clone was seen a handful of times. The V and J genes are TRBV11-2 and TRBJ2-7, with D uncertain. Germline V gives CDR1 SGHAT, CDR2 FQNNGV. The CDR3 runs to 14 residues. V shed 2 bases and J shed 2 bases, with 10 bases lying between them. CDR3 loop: CASSLSGKPYEQYF. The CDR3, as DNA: TGTGCCAGCAGCTTATCGGGCAAACCCTACGAGCAGTACTTC.